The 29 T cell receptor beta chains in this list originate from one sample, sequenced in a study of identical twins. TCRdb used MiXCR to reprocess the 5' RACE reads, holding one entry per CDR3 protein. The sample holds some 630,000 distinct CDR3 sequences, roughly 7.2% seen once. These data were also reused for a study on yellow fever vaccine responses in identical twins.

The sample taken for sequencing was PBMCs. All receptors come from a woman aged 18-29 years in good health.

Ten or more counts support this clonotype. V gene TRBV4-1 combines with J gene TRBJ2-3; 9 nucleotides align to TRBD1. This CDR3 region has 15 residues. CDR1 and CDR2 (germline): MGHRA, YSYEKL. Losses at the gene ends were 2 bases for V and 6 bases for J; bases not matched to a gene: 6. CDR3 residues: CASSQWTGVSDTQYF. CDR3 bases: TGCGCCAGCAGCCAATGGACAGGGGTGAGCGATACGCAGTATTTT.

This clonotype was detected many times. CDR3 residues: CASQGRGSPLHF. The CDR3 coding sequence is TGTGCCAGCCAGGGCCGAGGTTCACCCCTCCACTTT. V is TRBV6-5 and J is TRBJ1-6; D is possibly TRBD1 (5 bases). V was clipped by 8 bases and J by 9 bases, with 11 bases between them. Germline CDR1 is MNHEY and CDR2 is SVGAGI. The CDR3 is 12 amino acids.

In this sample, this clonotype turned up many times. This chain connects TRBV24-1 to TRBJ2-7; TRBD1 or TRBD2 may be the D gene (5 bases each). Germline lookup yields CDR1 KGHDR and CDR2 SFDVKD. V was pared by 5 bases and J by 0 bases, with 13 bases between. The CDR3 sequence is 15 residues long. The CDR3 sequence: CATSAPGTASYEQYF. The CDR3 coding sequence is TGTGCCACCAGTGCCCCCGGGACGGCCTCCTACGAGCAGTACTTC.

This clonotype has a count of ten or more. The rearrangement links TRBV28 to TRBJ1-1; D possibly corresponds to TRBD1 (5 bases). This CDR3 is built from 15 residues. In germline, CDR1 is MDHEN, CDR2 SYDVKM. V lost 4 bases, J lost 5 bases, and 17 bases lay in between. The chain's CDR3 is CASSSDRATGTEAFF. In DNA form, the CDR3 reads TGTGCCAGCAGTTCTGACAGAGCCACCGGGACTGAAGCTTTCTTT.

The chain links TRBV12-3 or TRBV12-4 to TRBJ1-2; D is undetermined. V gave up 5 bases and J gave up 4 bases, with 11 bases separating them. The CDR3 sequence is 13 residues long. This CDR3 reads CASSTTRRYGYTF. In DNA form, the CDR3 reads TGTGCCAGCAGTACAACCAGACGCTATGGCTACACCTTC.

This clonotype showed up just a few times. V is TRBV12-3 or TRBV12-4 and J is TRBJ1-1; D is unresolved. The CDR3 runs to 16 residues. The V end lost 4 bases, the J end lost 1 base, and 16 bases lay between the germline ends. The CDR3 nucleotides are TGTGCCAGCAGTTCTCATTCGGGATTTAAGAACACTGAAGCTTTCTTT. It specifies CASSSHSGFKNTEAFF.

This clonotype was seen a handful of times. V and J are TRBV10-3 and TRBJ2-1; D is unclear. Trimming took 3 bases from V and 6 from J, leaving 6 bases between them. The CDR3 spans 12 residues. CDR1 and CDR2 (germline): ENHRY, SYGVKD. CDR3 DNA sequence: TGTGCCATCAGTGATGTGGCCAATGAGCAGTTCTTC. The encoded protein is CAISDVANEQFF.

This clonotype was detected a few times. The CDR3 sequence is CASSLGRREQYV. The CDR3 bases are TGTGCCAGCAGCTTGGGCAGGAGAGAGCAGTACGTC. V usage is TRBV5-6 and J usage is TRBJ2-7; D gene unclear. Trimming shortened V by 0 bases and J by 7 bases, and 8 bases separated the two germline ends. This CDR3 contains 12 residues. CDR1 and CDR2 (germline): SGHDT, YYEEEE.

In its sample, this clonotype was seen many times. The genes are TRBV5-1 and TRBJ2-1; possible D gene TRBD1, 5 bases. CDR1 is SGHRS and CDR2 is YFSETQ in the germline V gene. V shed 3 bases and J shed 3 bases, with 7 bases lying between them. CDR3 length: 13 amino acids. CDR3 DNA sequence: TGCGCCAGCAGCTCGGACAACTACAATGAGCAGTTCTTC. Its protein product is CASSSDNYNEQFF.

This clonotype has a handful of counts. The chain's CDR3 is CASSLAPMREQYV. CDR3 nucleotides: TGCGCCAGCAGCTTGGCCCCCATGAGGGAGCAGTACGTC. The rearrangement uses TRBV5-1 and TRBJ2-7; D gene ambiguous. CDR3 length: 13 residues. In germline, CDR1 is SGHRS, CDR2 YFSETQ. V was trimmed by 0 bases and J by 7 bases, leaving 11 bases between them.

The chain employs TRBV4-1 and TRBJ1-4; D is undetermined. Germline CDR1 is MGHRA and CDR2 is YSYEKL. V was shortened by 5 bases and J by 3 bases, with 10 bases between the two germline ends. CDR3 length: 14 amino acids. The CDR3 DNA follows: TGCGCCAGCAGCTACCCGGCGGCTAATGAAAAACTGTTTTTT. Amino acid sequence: CASSYPAANEKLFF.

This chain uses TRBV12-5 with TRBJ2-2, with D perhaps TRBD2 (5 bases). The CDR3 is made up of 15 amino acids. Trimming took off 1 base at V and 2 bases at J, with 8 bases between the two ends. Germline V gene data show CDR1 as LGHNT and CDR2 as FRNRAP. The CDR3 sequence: CASGLGLANTGELFF. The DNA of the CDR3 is TGTGCTAGTGGTTTGGGTCTAGCTAACACCGGGGAGCTGTTTTTT.

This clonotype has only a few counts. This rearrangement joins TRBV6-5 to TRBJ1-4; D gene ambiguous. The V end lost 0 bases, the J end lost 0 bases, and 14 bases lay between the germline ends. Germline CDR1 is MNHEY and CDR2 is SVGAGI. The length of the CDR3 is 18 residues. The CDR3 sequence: CASSYSLVGVATNEKLFF. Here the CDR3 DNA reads TGTGCCAGCAGTTACTCGTTGGTCGGGGTCGCAACTAATGAAAAACTGTTTTTT.

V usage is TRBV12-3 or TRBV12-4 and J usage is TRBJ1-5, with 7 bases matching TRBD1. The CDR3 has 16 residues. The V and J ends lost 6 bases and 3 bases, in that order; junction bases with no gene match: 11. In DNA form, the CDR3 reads TGTGCCAGCAGCGGACAGGCAACTCTTGACAATCAGCCCCAGCATTTT. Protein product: CASSGQATLDNQPQHF.

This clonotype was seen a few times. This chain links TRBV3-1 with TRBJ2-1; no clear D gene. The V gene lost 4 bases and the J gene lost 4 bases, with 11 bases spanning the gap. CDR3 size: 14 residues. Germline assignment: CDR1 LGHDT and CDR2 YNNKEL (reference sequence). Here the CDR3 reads CASSPPPSYNEQFF. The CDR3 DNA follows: TGTGCCAGCAGCCCGCCCCCATCTTACAATGAGCAGTTCTTC.

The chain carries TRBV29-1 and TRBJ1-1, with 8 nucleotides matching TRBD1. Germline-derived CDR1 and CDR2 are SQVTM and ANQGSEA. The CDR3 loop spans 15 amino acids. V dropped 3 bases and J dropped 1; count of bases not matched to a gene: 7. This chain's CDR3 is CSVDRGPGRNTEAFF. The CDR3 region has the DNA TGCAGCGTTGACAGGGGGCCCGGGAGGAACACTGAAGCTTTCTTT.

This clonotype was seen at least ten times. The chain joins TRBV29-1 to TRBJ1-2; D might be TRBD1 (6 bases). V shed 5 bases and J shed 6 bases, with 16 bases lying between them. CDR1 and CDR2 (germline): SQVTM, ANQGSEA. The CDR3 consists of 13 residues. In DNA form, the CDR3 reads TGCAGCGTTCTATTACAGGGTGTAGATGGCTACACCTTC. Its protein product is CSVLLQGVDGYTF.

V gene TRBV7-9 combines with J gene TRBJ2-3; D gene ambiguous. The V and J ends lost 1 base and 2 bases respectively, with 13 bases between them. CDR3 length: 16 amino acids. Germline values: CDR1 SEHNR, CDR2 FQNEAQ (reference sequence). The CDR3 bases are TGTGCCAGCAGCTTAGTCGGGCAGATACCCACAGATACGCAGTATTTT. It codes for CASSLVGQIPTDTQYF.

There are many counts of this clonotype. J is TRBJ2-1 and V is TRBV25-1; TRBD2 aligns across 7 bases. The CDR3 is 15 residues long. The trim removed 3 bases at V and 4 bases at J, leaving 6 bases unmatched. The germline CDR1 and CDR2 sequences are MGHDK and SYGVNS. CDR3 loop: CASSDRLAAYNEQFF. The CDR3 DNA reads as TGTGCCAGCAGTGATCGGCTAGCGGCTTACAATGAGCAGTTCTTC.

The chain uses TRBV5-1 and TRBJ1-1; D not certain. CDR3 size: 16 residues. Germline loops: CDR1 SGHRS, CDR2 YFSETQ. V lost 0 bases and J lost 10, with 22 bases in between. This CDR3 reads CASSLGLGPAEDLAFF. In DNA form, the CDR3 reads TGCGCCAGCAGCTTGGGATTAGGGCCAGCCGAGGACTTAGCTTTCTTT.

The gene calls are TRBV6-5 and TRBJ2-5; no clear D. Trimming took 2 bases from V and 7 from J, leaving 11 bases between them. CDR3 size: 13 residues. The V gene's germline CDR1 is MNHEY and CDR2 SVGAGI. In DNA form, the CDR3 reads TGTGCCAGCAGTTACGAAGTATGGGGGACCCAGTACTTC. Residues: CASSYEVWGTQYF.

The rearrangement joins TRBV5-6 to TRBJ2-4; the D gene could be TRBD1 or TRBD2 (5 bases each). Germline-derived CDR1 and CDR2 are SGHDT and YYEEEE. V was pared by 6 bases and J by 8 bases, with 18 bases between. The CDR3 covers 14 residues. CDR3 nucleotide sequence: TGTGCCAGCACTCCTTGGGGGATTGGGGACATTCAGTACTTC. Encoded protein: CASTPWGIGDIQYF.

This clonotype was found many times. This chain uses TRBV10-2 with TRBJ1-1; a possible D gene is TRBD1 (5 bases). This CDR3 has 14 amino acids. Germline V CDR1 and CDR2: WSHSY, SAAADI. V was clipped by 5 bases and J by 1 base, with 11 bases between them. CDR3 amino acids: CASSRGAANTEAFF. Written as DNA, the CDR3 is TGCGCCAGCAGTCGAGGGGCGGCGAACACTGAAGCTTTCTTT.

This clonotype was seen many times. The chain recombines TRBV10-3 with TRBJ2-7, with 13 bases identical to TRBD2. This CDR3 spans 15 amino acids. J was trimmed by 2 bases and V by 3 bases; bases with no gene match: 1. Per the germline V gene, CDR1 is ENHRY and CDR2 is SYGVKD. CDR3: CAISEGTSGTYEQYV. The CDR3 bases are TGTGCCATCAGTGAAGGGACTAGCGGGACCTACGAGCAGTACGTC.

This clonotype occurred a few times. The CDR3 region has the DNA TGTGCCAGCAGTCCCGGGTCTAGGCAGGCCGGGGAGCTGTTTTTT. Encoded protein: CASSPGSRQAGELFF. This chain links TRBV6-1 with TRBJ2-2; D gene uncertain. The V gene lost 5 bases and the J gene lost 6 bases, with 16 bases spanning the gap. CDR1 is MNHNS and CDR2 is SASEGT in the germline V gene. The CDR3 loop spans 15 amino acids.

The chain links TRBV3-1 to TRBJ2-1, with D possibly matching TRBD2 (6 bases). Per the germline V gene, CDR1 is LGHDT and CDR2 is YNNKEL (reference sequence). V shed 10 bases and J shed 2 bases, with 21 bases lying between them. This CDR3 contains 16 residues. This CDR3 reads CATSQDTSLTYNEQFF. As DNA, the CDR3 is TGTGCCACCTCCCAAGATACTAGCCTAACCTACAATGAGCAGTTCTTC.

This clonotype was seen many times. CDR3 sequence: CASSLVGTASSYNSPLHF. CDR3 nucleotides: TGCGCCAGCAGCTTGGTTGGGACAGCCAGCTCCTATAATTCACCCCTCCACTTT. The chain recombines TRBV5-1 with TRBJ1-6, with 7 bases matching TRBD1. The CDR3 is 18 amino acids. Germline trimming cut 0 bases from V and 0 bases from J; bases unmatched to any gene: 6. The V gene's germline CDR1 is SGHRS and CDR2 YFSETQ.

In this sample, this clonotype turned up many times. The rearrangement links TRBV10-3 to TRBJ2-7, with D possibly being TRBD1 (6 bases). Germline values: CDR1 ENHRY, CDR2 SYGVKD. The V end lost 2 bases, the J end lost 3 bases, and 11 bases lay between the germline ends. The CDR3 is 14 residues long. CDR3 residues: CAISEPGTNYEQYV. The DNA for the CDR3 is TGTGCCATCAGTGAGCCCGGGACAAACTACGAGCAGTACGTC.

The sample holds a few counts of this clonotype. Here the CDR3 DNA reads TGCAGTGCTGGGGGGACAGTAAATGAAAAACTGTTTTTT. Its translation: CSAGGTVNEKLFF. The rearrangement links TRBV20-1 to TRBJ1-4, with 7 bases lining up with TRBD1. The germline CDR1 and CDR2 sequences are DFQATT and SNEGSKA (reference sequence). The V segment lost 5 bases and the J segment 5 bases; nucleotides outside the gene matches: 5. The CDR3 is 13 amino acids.